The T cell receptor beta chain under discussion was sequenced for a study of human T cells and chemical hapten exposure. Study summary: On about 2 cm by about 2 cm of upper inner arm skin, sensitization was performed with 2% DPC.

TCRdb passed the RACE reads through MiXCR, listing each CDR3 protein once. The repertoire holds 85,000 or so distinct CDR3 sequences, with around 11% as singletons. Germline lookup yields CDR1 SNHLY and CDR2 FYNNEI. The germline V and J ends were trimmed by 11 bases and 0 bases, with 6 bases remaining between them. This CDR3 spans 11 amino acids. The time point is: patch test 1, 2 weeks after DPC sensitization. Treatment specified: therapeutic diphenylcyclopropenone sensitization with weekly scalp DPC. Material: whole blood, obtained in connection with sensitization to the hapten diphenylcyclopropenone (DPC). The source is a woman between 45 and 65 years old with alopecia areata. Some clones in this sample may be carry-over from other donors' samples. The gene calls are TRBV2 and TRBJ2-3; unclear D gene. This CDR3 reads CACSSTDTQYF. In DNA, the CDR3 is TGTGCCTGTTCTAGCACAGATACGCAGTATTTT.